These 11 T cell receptor beta chains were all obtained from the same sample, sequenced in a study of T cells in Graves' hyperthyroidism and ophthalmopathy. TCR beta CDR3 regions were amplified from RNA transcripts. The primer set for the first-round RT-PCR of the TCR CDR3 was HTBI. TCRdb independently ran MiXCR on the multiplex PCR reads; one entry per CDR3 protein. Of roughly 290,000 distinct CDR3 sequences listed, roughly an eighth are singletons. Sample: blood. The origin of the receptors is a woman in her 40s with Graves' hyperthyroidism.

This clonotype occurred a few times. The chain couples TRBV20-1 to TRBJ2-3, with 8 bases matching TRBD1. V was clipped by 1 base and J by 4 bases; unmatched bases: 1. CDR3 length: 13 amino acids. Germline-derived CDR1 and CDR2 are DFQATT and SNEGSKA (reference sequence). The CDR3: CSARAGGADTQYF. The CDR3 nucleotides are TGCAGTGCTAGAGCAGGGGGCGCAGATACGCAGTATTTT.

The chain combines TRBV3-1 with TRBJ1-1; TRBD1 is a possible D gene (5 bases). Germline V gives CDR1 LGHDT, CDR2 YNNKEL (reference sequence). The CDR3 extends over 14 amino acids. V lost 0 bases and J lost 8, with 13 bases in between. The CDR3 sequence: CASSQDGRGAEAFF. The CDR3, as DNA: TGTGCCAGCAGCCAAGATGGGAGAGGGGCAGAAGCTTTCTTT.

In its sample, this clonotype was seen many times. CDR3 DNA: TGTGCCAGCAGCGCCGAGGGCCGGGGGCTAGGTGAAGCTTTCTTT. Amino acids: CASSAEGRGLGEAFF. The chain is built from TRBV7-2 and TRBJ1-1; perhaps TRBD1 as D (6 bases). Germline V gene sequence: CDR1 SGHTA, CDR2 FQGNSA. CDR3 size: 15 residues. Trimming pared 5 bases from V and 7 bases from J, leaving 20 bases between.

This clonotype turned up a few times. The rearrangement joins TRBV5-1 to TRBJ2-1; TRBD2 matches 12 bases. V gave up 4 bases and J gave up 6 bases; unmatched junction bases: 14. This CDR3 is built from 18 residues. CDR1 and CDR2 from the germline V gene are SGHRS and YFSETQ. For the CDR3, the DNA is TGCGCCAGCAGCACTGCTACCCTAGCGGGAGGGAGGTTCAATGAGCAGTTCTTC. As protein: CASSTATLAGGRFNEQFF. Combining the CDR3 with reference TRBV5-1 and TRBJ2-1 gives the whole variable domain KAGVTQTPRYLIKTRGQQVTLSCSPISGHRSVSWYQQTPGQGLQFLFEYFSETQRNKGNFPGRFSGRQFSNSRSEMNVSTLELGDSALYLCASSTATLAGGRFNEQFFGPGTRLTVL.

This clonotype was detected ten times or more. The chain carries TRBV5-1 and TRBJ1-6, with a weak D call TRBD1 (5 bases). Germline values: CDR1 SGHRS, CDR2 YFSETQ. The CDR3 sequence is 14 residues long. V was clipped by 0 bases and J by 7 bases, with 8 bases between them. CDR3 DNA sequence: TGCGCCAGCAGCTTGGGACAGCAGAATTCACCCCTCCACTTT. It specifies CASSLGQQNSPLHF.

J is TRBJ1-2 and V is TRBV2, with D maybe TRBD1 (5 bases). V lost 8 bases and J 0 bases, leaving 10 bases between the germline ends. Germline CDR1 reads SNHLY; CDR2 reads FYNNEI. The CDR3 contains 13 residues. CDR3 in amino acids: CASVTGSNYGYTF. CDR3 sequence (DNA): TGTGCCAGCGTTACAGGATCTAACTATGGCTACACCTTC.

At least ten counts were recorded for this clonotype. The V and J genes are TRBV25-1 and TRBJ1-1; D gene unclear. The germline V and J ends were trimmed by 0 bases and 5 bases, with 7 bases remaining between them. The CDR3 contains 13 residues. Per germline, CDR1 MGHDK and CDR2 SYGVNS. Here the CDR3 reads CASSEYTGTEAFF. In DNA form, the CDR3 reads TGTGCCAGCAGTGAATATACGGGGACTGAAGCTTTCTTT.

This clonotype has a count of ten or more. V usage is TRBV28 and J usage is TRBJ2-5; no firm D call. CDR3 length: 12 residues. V lost 7 bases and J lost 4, with 10 bases in between. The germline CDR1 and CDR2 sequences are MDHEN and SYDVKM. Here the CDR3 reads CASMGVAETQYF. CDR3 DNA: TGTGCCAGCATGGGCGTAGCAGAGACCCAGTACTTC.

This rearrangement joins TRBV7-2 to TRBJ2-1; 10 positions agree with TRBD1. Trimming removed 1 base from V and 7 bases from J; junction bases left unmatched: 7. In germline, CDR1 is SGHTA, CDR2 FQGNSA. The CDR3 has 16 amino acids. As DNA, the CDR3 is TGTGCCAGCAGCTTAGTTTTTGGGACAGGGGTGAATGAGCAGTTCTTC. It encodes CASSLVFGTGVNEQFF.

This clonotype was seen at least ten times. The J gene is TRBJ2-7, the V gene TRBV12-3 or TRBV12-4; no reliable D call. This CDR3 has 13 residues. V was clipped by 5 bases and J by 2 bases, with 10 bases between them. CDR3: CASSLGITYEQYF. As DNA, the CDR3 is TGTGCCAGCAGTCTAGGAATAACCTACGAGCAGTACTTC.

The rearrangement joins TRBV28 to TRBJ2-5, with 9 nucleotides matching TRBD1. The length of the CDR3 is 14 residues. V lost 10 bases, J lost 6 bases, and 12 bases stayed unmatched. Germline CDR1 and CDR2: MDHEN and SYDVKM. The CDR3 region has the DNA TGTGCCACGGAACAGGGGGCGGTCGGTAAGACCCAGTACTTC. This gives the protein CATEQGAVGKTQYF.